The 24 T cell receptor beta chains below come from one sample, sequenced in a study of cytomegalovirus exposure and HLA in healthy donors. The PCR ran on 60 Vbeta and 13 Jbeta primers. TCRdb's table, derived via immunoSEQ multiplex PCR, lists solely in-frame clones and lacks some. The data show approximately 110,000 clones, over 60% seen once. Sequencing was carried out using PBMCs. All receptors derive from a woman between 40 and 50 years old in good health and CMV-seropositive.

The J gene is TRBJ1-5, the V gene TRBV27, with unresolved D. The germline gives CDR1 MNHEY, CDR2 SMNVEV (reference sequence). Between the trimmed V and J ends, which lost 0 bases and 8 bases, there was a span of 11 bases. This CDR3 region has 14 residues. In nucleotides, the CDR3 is TGTGCCAGCAGTTTATCGCGGCGGAGAGAGCCCCAGCATTTT. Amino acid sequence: CASSLSRRREPQHF.

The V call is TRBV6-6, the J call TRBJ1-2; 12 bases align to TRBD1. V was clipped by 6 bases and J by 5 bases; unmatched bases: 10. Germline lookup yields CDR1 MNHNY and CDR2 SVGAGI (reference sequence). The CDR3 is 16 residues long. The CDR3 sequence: CASSTPGQGAEYGYTF. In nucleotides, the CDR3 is TGTGCCAGCAGCACACCGGGACAGGGGGCTGAGTATGGCTACACCTTC.

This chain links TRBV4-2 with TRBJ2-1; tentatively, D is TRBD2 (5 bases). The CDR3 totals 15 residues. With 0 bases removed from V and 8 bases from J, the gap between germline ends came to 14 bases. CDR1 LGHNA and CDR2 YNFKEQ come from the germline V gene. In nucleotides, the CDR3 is TGTGCCAGCAGCCAAGATGAGCGGTCGGGCGATGAGCAGTTCTTC. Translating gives CASSQDERSGDEQFF.

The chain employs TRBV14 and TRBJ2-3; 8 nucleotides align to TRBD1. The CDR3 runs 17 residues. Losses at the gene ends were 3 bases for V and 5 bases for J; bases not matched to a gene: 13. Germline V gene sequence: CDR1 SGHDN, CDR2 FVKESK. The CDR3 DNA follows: TGTGCCAGCAGCCACTTTCCCGGGACAGGATTGGTAGATACGCAGTATTTT. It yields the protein CASSHFPGTGLVDTQYF.

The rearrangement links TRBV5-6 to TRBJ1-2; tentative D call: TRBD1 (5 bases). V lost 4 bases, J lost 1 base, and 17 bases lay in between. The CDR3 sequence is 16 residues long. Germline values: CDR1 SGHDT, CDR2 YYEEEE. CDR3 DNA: TGTGCCAGCAGCATCTCTCGACAGTGGAATAACTATGGCTACACCTTC. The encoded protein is CASSISRQWNNYGYTF. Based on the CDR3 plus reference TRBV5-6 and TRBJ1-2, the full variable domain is DAGVTQSPTHLIKTRGQQVTLRCSPKSGHDTVSWYQQALGQGPQFIFQYYEEEERQRGNFPDRFSGHQFPNYSSELNVNALLLGDSALYLCASSISRQWNNYGYTFGSGTRLTVV.

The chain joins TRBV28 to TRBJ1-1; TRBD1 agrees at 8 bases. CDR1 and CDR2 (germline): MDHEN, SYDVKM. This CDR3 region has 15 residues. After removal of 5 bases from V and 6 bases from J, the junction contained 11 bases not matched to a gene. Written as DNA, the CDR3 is TGTGCCAGCAGTGCCCCAGGACAGGGTTTGGCTGAAGCTTTCTTT. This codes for CASSAPGQGLAEAFF.

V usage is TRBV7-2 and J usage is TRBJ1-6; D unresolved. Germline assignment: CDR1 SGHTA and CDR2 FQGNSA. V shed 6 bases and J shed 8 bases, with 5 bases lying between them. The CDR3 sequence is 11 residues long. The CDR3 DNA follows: TGTGCCAGCAGTTCCTATTCACCCCTCCACTTT. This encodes CASSSYSPLHF.

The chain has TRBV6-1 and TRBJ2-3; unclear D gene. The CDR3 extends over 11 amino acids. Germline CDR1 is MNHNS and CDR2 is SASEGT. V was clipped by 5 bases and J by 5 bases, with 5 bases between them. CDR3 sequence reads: CASSMRDTQYF. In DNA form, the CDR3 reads TGTGCCAGCAGTATGAGAGATACGCAGTATTTT.

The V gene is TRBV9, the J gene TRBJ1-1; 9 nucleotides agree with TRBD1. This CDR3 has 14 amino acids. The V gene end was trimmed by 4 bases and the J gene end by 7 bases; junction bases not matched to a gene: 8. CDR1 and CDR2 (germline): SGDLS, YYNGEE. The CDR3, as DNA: TGTGCCAGCAGCCCACAGGGGGCGCGCGGTGAAGCTTTCTTT. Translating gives CASSPQGARGEAFF.

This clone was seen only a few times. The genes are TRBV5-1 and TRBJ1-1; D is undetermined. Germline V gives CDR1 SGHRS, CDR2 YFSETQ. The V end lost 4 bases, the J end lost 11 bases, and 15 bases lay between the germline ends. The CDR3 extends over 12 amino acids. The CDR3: CASSPDSRLAFF. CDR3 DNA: TGCGCCAGCAGCCCCGATTCGCGACTGGCTTTCTTT.

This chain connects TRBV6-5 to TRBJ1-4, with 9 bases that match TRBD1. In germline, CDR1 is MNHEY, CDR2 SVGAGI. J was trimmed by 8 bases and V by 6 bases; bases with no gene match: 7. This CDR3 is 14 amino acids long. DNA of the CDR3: TGTGCCAGCAGCCCTTGGGACAGGGAAGAAAAACTGTTTTTT. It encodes CASSPWDREEKLFF.

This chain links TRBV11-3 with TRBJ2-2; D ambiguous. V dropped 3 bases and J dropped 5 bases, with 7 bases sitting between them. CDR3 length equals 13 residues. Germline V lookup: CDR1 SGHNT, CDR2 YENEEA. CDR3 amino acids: CASSFSVTGELFF. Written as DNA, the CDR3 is TGTGCCAGCAGCTTTTCCGTTACCGGGGAGCTGTTTTTT. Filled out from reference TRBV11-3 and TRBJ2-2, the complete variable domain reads EAGVVQSPRYKIIEKKQPVAFWCNPISGHNTLYWYLQNLGQGPELLIRYENEEAVDDSQLPKDRFSAERLKGVDSTLKIQPAELGDSAVYLCASSFSVTGELFFGEGSRLTVL.

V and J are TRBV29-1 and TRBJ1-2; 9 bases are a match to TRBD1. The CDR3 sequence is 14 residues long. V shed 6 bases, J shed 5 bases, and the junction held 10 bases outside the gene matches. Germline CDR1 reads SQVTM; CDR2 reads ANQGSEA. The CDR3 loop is CSVTTGQGNYGYTF. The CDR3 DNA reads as TGCAGCGTCACAACGGGACAGGGAAATTATGGCTACACCTTC.

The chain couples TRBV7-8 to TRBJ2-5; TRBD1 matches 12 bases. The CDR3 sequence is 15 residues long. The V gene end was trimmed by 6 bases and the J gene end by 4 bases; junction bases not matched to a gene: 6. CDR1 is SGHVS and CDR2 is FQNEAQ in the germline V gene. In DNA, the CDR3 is TGTGCCAGCAGGGAGGGGACAGGGGGCATAGAGACCCAGTACTTC. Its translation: CASREGTGGIETQYF. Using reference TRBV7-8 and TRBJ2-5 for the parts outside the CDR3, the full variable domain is GAGVSQSPRYKVAKRGQDVALRCDPISGHVSLFWYQQALGQGPEFLTYFQNEAQLDKSGLPSDRFFAERPEGSVSTLKIQRTQQEDSAVYLCASREGTGGIETQYFGPGTRLLVL.

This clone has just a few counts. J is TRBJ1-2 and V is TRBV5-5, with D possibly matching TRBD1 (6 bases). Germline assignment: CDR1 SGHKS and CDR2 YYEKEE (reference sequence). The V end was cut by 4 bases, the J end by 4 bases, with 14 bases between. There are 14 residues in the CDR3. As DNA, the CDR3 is TGTGCCAGCAGCGGCGACAGGTCGGGCTATGGCTACACCTTC. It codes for CASSGDRSGYGYTF.

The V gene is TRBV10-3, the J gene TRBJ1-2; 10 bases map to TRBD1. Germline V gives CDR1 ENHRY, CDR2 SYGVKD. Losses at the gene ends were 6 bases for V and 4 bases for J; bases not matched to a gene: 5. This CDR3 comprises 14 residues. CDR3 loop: CAISPGQGSYGYTF. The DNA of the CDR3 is TGTGCCATCAGCCCGGGACAGGGGTCCTATGGCTACACCTTC.

The CDR3 DNA follows: TGTGCCAGCAACGGAGCGGGGGGGCCCTTTAATGAGCAGTTCTTC. It is translated as CASNGAGGPFNEQFF. The rearrangement links TRBV5-4 to TRBJ2-1, with 10 bases identical to TRBD2. Germline V gene lookup returns CDR1 SGHNT and CDR2 YYREEE (reference sequence). This CDR3 has 15 amino acids. V lost 6 bases, J lost 7 bases, and 10 bases stayed unmatched.

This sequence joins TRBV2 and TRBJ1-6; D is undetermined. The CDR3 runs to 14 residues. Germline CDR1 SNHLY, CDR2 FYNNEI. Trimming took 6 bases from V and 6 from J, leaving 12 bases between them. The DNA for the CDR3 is TGTGCCAGCAGGCGCGACAACCTTAATTCACCCCTCCACTTT. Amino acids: CASRRDNLNSPLHF.

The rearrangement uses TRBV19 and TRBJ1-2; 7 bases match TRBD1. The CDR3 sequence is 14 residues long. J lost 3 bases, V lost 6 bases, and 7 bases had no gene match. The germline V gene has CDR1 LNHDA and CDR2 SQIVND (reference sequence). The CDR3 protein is CASRTQGMDYGYTF. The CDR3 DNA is TGTGCCAGTAGGACACAGGGGATGGACTATGGCTACACCTTC.

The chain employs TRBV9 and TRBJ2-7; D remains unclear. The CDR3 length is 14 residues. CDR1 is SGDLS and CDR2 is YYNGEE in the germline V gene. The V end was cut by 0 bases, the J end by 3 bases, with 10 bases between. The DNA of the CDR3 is TGTGCCAGCAGCGTAGGGTTGCAGTTCTACGAGCAGTACTTC. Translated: CASSVGLQFYEQYF.

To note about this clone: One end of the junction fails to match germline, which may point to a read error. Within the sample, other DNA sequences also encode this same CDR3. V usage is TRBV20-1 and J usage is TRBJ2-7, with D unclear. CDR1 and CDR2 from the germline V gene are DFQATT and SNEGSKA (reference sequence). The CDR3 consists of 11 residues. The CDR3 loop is CSGATSYEQYF. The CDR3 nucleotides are TGCAGTGGGGCCACCAGCTACGAGCAGTACTTT.

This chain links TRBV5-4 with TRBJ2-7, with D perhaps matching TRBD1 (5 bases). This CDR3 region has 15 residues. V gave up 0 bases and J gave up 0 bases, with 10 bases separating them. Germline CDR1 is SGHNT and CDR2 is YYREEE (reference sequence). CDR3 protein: CASSLEIGHSYEQYF. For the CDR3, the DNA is TGTGCCAGCAGCTTGGAGATCGGACACTCCTACGAGCAGTACTTC.

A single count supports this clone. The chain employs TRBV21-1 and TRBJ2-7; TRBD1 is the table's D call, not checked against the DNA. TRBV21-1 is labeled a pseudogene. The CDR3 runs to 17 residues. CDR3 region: CASSKVPGQGFPYEQYF. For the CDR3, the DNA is TGTGCCAGCAGCAAAGTGCCGGGACAGGGGTTCCCCTACGAGCAGTACTTC.

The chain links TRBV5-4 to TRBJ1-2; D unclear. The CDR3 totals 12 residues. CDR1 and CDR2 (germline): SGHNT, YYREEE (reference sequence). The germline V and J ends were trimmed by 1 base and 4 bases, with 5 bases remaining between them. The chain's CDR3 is CASSLNLYGYTF. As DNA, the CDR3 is TGTGCCAGCAGCTTGAATCTCTATGGCTACACCTTC.